The rows below give T cell receptor beta chains drawn from one sample of a study of T cell repertoires in cytomegalovirus infection. Via MiXCR, TCRdb re-called the reads, giving one row per CDR3 protein. The sample carries over 150,000 distinct CDR3 sequences, roughly 17% recorded once. The sequenced sample was CD8+ T cells from PBMCs. These receptor sequences come from a human donor in good health (CMV status not recorded). Some clones in this sample may be carry-over from other donors' samples. The CDR3 runs from the conserved cysteine through the conserved F or W. Each record gives: V gene, clone size, D gene, J gene, CDR3 DNA, CDR3 protein. A D gene is named only where the DNA matches it firmly. Part of the rows lack a size; the others show once, few, many or a class for expanded clones.

>TRBV19|few|-|TRBJ1-5
TGTGCCAGTAGTATGGGGGCAGGCAGCAATCAGCCCCAGCATTTT
CASSMGAGSNQPQHF
>TRBV19|-|-|TRBJ1-5
TGTGCCAGTAGTTACTGGGCGCGGGGTCAGCCCCAGCATTTT
CASSYWARGQPQHF
>TRBV7-9|-|TRBD2|TRBJ2-5
TGTGCCAGCAGCCCCCGGACTAGCGGACAGACCCAGTACTTC
CASSPRTSGQTQYF
>TRBV28|few|-|TRBJ2-7
TGTGCCAGCAGTCCCACCTCAGGGACTCCCGGGTACGAGCAGTACTTC
CASSPTSGTPGYEQYF
>TRBV7-2|-|-|TRBJ1-5
TGTGCCAGCAGCCTAAATCATCCGATGGGACAGCATTTT
CASSLNHPMGQHF
>TRBV7-9|few|-|TRBJ1-2
TGTGCCAGCAGCTTAGATCGACGGGGGAACGACTATGGCTACACCTTC
CASSLDRRGNDYGYTF
>TRBV7-9|-|-|TRBJ1-4
TGTGCCAGCAGCGAGGATGAAAAACTGTTTTTT
CASSEDEKLFF
>TRBV7-9|few|TRBD2|TRBJ2-1
TGTGCCAGCAGCCCCCGTTCCAGCGGGGGAAATTCCTACAATGAGCAGTTCTTC
CASSPRSSGGNSYNEQFF
>TRBV15|few|-|TRBJ2-1
TGTGCCACCAGCAGGAATGAGCAGTTCTTC
CATSRNEQFF
>TRBV29-1|few|TRBD1|TRBJ1-1
TGCAGCGTTGGAGGGCAGGGGGCCGCGAACACTGAAGCTTTCTTT
CSVGGQGAANTEAFF
>TRBV5-6|few|-|TRBJ1-3
TGTGCCAGCAGCTTGAAACAGGGATCCGGAAACACCATATATTTT
CASSLKQGSGNTIYF
>TRBV6-4|few|-|TRBJ2-2
TGTGCCAGCAGTGCCGATCAGGGTAGCACCGGGGAGCTGTTTTTT
CASSADQGSTGELFF
>TRBV7-9|few|TRBD1|TRBJ1-1
TGTGCCAGCAGACTTACCGGGACAGATGAAGCTTTCTTT
CASRLTGTDEAFF
>TRBV6-6|few|-|TRBJ1-5
TGTGCCAGCAGTTACGTAAACAGGGCTCAGCCCCAGCATTTT
CASSYVNRAQPQHF
>TRBV28|-|TRBD1|TRBJ2-3
TGTGCCAGCAGTAGAGGTTGGGACAGCGGTGATACGCAGTATTTT
CASSRGWDSGDTQYF
>TRBV27|-|-|TRBJ1-1
TGTGCCAGCAGCCCAAGACCTTATGGCACTGAAGCTTTCTTT
CASSPRPYGTEAFF
>TRBV7-2|-|-|TRBJ2-5
TGTGCCAGCAGCTTCGCGGCGGGGATTCAAGAGACCCAGTACTTC
CASSFAAGIQETQYF
>TRBV14|-|-|TRBJ1-6
TGTGCCAGCAGCCAAGCCCGCTCCTATAATTCACCCCTCCACTTT
CASSQARSYNSPLHF
>TRBV12-3/TRBV12-4|few|TRBD2|TRBJ2-3
TGTGCCAGCAGTTTCTTAGCGGGGGGACCGGTAGAGGCCCCAGATACGCAGTATTTT
CASSFLAGGPVEAPDTQYF
>TRBV28|-|-|TRBJ2-7
TGTGCCAGCAGTTTTCCCATGGCGCAGGGTTTTTCCTACGAGCAGTACTTC
CASSFPMAQGFSYEQYF
>TRBV25-1|-|-|TRBJ1-4
TGTGCCAGCAGTACAGGGTTAATGAGGAAACTGTTTTTT
CASSTGLMRKLFF
>TRBV7-9|-|TRBD1|TRBJ2-1
TGTGCTACAACTTCTCGGGGACAGCGGTACAATGAGCAGTTCTTC
CATTSRGQRYNEQFF
>TRBV7-8|few|-|TRBJ2-1
TGTGCCAGCCAGCAATCTTACAATGAGCAGTTCTTC
CASQQSYNEQFF
>TRBV2|-|TRBD2|TRBJ2-1
TGTGCCAGCAGAAAAGCGGGGGCGCCGCTCAATGAGCAGTTCTTC
CASRKAGAPLNEQFF
>TRBV7-9|few|-|TRBJ2-1
TGTGCCACGGGACGGCTGAATGAAGGGCAGTTCTTC
CATGRLNEGQFF
>TRBV4-3|few|-|TRBJ1-4
TGCGCCAGCAGCCTAGCACGGGAGGCGGCTAATGAAAAACTGTTTTTT
CASSLAREAANEKLFF
>TRBV29-1|-|TRBD1|TRBJ2-5
TGCAGCGTTGTATTCCGAACAGGGGGCCACGAGACCCAGTACTTC
CSVVFRTGGHETQYF
>TRBV9|few|TRBD1|TRBJ2-5
TGTGCCAGCAGCGGACAGGGGGCGCGGGAGACCCAGTACTTC
CASSGQGARETQYF
>TRBV7-2|few|-|TRBJ1-1
TGTGCCAGCAGCTCGGGACTCTGGAACACTGAAGCTTTCTTT
CASSSGLWNTEAFF
>TRBV7-2|many|-|TRBJ1-5
TGTGCCAGCAGCCCCGATGGGGGTGGGTGGCAGCCCCAGCATTTT
CASSPDGGGWQPQHF
>TRBV29-1|-|-|TRBJ2-7
TGCAGCGTTGAAGGGCAGAGGTCCTACGAGCAGTACTTC
CSVEGQRSYEQYF
>TRBV5-4|many|-|TRBJ2-1
TGTGCCAGCAGCTCCTCCAATGAGCAGTTCTTC
CASSSSNEQFF
>TRBV7-2|few|-|TRBJ2-1
TGTGCCAGCAGCCGGGGGTTGGATGAGCAGTTCTTC
CASSRGLDEQFF
>TRBV29-1|-|TRBD1|TRBJ2-1
TGCAGCGTTGATCCCCCTTTCCGGGACAGGGTATTCAATGAGCAGTTCTTC
CSVDPPFRDRVFNEQFF
>TRBV2|few|TRBD2|TRBJ2-3
TGTGCCAGCAGGCCCCGACTAGCAGCTAGCACAGATACGCAGTATTTT
CASRPRLAASTDTQYF
>TRBV6-1|-|TRBD2|TRBJ2-7
TGTGCCAGCAGCCCCGGGAGGGTGAACGAGCAGTACTTC
CASSPGRVNEQYF
>TRBV28|many|-|TRBJ2-6
TGTGCCAGCAGTTTTGTCGTTGCGGAGGGACAGAGAATACCCTCTGGGGCCAACGTCCTGACTTTC
CASSFVVAEGQRIPSGANVLTF
>TRBV12-3/TRBV12-4|-|-|TRBJ2-1
TGTGCCAGCACCCGGACTACCACCTCCTCCAATGAGCAGTTCTTC
CASTRTTTSSNEQFF
>TRBV7-8|-|-|TRBJ2-3
TGTGCCAGCAGCTTAGACGTAGGGGCAGCCACAGATACGCAGTATTTT
CASSLDVGAATDTQYF
>TRBV7-2|-|-|TRBJ2-1
TGTGCCAGCACCCCGGGAAGGTACAATGAGCAGTTCTTC
CASTPGRYNEQFF
>TRBV6-8|few|-|TRBJ1-1
TGTGCCAGCAGTTCCGACTTTAACACTGAAGCTTTCTTT
CASSSDFNTEAFF
>TRBV4-3|few|-|TRBJ1-2
TGCGCCAGCAGCCAAGAGCGGGCAGGGCCCTATGGCTACACCTTC
CASSQERAGPYGYTF
>TRBV6-5|-|TRBD2|TRBJ2-1
TGTGCCAGCAGTTACTCGTGGGGAGCGGGGGAACACAATGAGCAGTTCTTC
CASSYSWGAGEHNEQFF
>TRBV10-3|-|-|TRBJ1-6
TGTGCCATCAGCCCAGACAATTCACCCCTCCACTTT
CAISPDNSPLHF
>TRBV14|few|-|TRBJ2-5
TGTGCCAGCAGCCAAGAAGAAGACATGTCTGAGACCCAGTACTTC
CASSQEEDMSETQYF
>TRBV20-1|few|-|TRBJ2-7
TGCAGCGTTCCAAGGGGGAGAGACTGGGGGGACGAGCAGTACTTC
CSVPRGRDWGDEQYF
>TRBV10-3|once|-|TRBJ2-1
TGTGCCATCAGTGAGAGGACAGCCCCGGAGCAGTTCTTC
CAISERTAPEQFF
>TRBV11-2|-|TRBD1|TRBJ1-1
TGTGCCAGCAGCTTTAGGGACAGGCCGAACACTGAAGCTTTCTTT
CASSFRDRPNTEAFF
>TRBV5-1|few|-|TRBJ2-7
TGCGCCAGCAGCTTGGATGGACGGGGAATAAACTACGAGCAGTACTTC
CASSLDGRGINYEQYF
>TRBV7-9|few|-|TRBJ2-3
TGTGCCAGCAGCTTAAAGCTAGCGAGCATCACAGATACGCAGTATTTT
CASSLKLASITDTQYF